This entry lists 16 T cell receptor beta chains sequenced from one sample in a study of T-cell reconstitution after alpha-beta-depleted transplantation in children. It was with unique molecular identifiers that the TCRbeta library was prepared. One entry per CDR3 protein, called by TCRdb with MiXCR from the PCR reads. This sample has 780,000 or so distinct CDR3 sequences, with under 20% found just once. The starting material was PBMCs, mostly from graft donor cells, obtained 360 days after TCRalphabeta/CD19-depleted stem cell transplant. The source is a male patient younger than 18 who had a stem cell transplant for acute lymphoblastic leukemia, so the T cells may come from the graft donor.

In this sample, this clonotype turned up a few times. This chain links TRBV5-1 with TRBJ2-7; TRBD2 matches 10 bases. CDR1 and CDR2 (germline): SGHRS, YFSETQ. V dropped 2 bases and J dropped 2; count of bases not matched to a gene: 4. This CDR3 comprises 15 residues. The DNA of the CDR3 is TGCGCCAGCAGCTTTGAAACTAGCGGGGCCTACGAGCAGTACTTC. This codes for CASSFETSGAYEQYF.

This clonotype was counted many times. V is TRBV5-1 and J is TRBJ2-1; D gene ambiguous. The CDR3 has 13 residues. Germline V gene lookup returns CDR1 SGHRS and CDR2 YFSETQ. V gave up 7 bases and J gave up 8 bases, with 16 bases separating them. The CDR3 here is CASGRIRSDEQFF. In DNA form, the CDR3 reads TGCGCCAGCGGTCGGATACGGAGCGATGAGCAGTTCTTC. The full variable domain, completed using reference TRBV5-1 and TRBJ2-1, is KAGVTQTPRYLIKTRGQQVTLSCSPISGHRSVSWYQQTPGQGLQFLFEYFSETQRNKGNFPGRFSGRQFSNSRSEMNVSTLELGDSALYLCASGRIRSDEQFFGPGTRLTVL.

This clonotype has ten or more counts. The gene calls are TRBV5-1 and TRBJ2-1, with D possibly being TRBD1 (5 bases). The CDR3 is 14 amino acids. Trimming took off 4 bases at V and 9 bases at J, with 17 bases between the two ends. Germline CDR1 SGHRS, CDR2 YFSETQ. The CDR3 region has the DNA TGCGCCAGCAGCCCGCAAGGACCAGGGATTGAGCAGTTCTTC. Protein sequence: CASSPQGPGIEQFF.

The V call is TRBV28, the J call TRBJ2-5; 7 bases line up with TRBD1. Losses at the gene ends were 5 bases for V and 5 bases for J; bases not matched to a gene: 8. The CDR3 contains 14 residues. Germline values: CDR1 MDHEN, CDR2 SYDVKM. This CDR3 reads CASSPYRGGETQYF. The CDR3 DNA sequence: TGTGCCAGCAGTCCCTACAGGGGTGGGGAGACCCAGTACTTC.

This clonotype came up a few times. The chain links TRBV4-1 to TRBJ2-5, with no clear D. CDR3 size: 14 residues. Germline V gene lookup returns CDR1 MGHRA and CDR2 YSYEKL. V dropped 4 bases and J dropped 1 base, with 10 bases sitting between them. CDR3 nucleotide sequence: TGCGCCAGCAGCCCCAAATGGACCCAAGAGACCCAGTACTTC. Its protein is CASSPKWTQETQYF.

This clonotype turned up a few times. This chain joins TRBV6-4 and TRBJ2-3; 13 positions agree with TRBD2. V shed 2 bases, J shed 0 bases, and the junction held 11 bases outside the gene matches. The CDR3 spans 20 residues. Germline V gives CDR1 MRHNA, CDR2 SNTAGT. This CDR3 is CASSDPGTSGMPSSTDTQYF. Written as DNA, the CDR3 is TGTGCCAGCAGTGACCCCGGGACTAGCGGGATGCCATCTAGCACAGATACGCAGTATTTT.

This clonotype was seen more than once but under ten times. The chain couples TRBV2 to TRBJ2-6; D tentatively fits TRBD1 or TRBD2 (5 bases each). The CDR3 is 15 amino acids. V lost 6 bases, J lost 0 bases, and 9 bases lay in between. The V gene's germline CDR1 is SNHLY and CDR2 FYNNEI. The DNA for the CDR3 is TGTGCCAGCAGAAGAGGGGACTCTGGGGCCAACGTCCTGACTTTC. It encodes CASRRGDSGANVLTF.

This clonotype was counted at least ten times. The chain recombines TRBV7-9 with TRBJ2-3, with 8 bases aligning to TRBD2. This CDR3 is built from 15 residues. Unmatched junction bases numbered 5, after V lost 6 bases and J lost 0 bases. The germline V gene has CDR1 SEHNR and CDR2 FQNEAQ (reference sequence). The CDR3 loop reads CASRLLAVSTDTQYF. The CDR3 DNA is TGTGCCAGCAGACTACTAGCGGTTAGCACAGATACGCAGTATTTT.

CDR3 nucleotides: TGTGCCAGCAGTTTATTTGCAGGGGACTACGAGCAGTACTTC. Protein: CASSLFAGDYEQYF. The chain carries TRBV27 and TRBJ2-7; TRBD1 is a possible D gene (6 bases). The V gene lost 1 base and the J gene lost 3 bases, with 10 bases spanning the gap. Germline values: CDR1 MNHEY, CDR2 SMNVEV (reference sequence). CDR3 length equals 14 residues.

This chain connects TRBV20-1 to TRBJ1-6; 10 nucleotides line up with TRBD1. Germline loops: CDR1 DFQATT, CDR2 SNEGSKA (reference sequence). The V segment lost 6 bases and the J segment 14 bases; nucleotides outside the gene matches: 16. There are 15 residues in the CDR3. CDR3 nucleotide sequence: TGCAGTGCAAACGACAGGGGGCCTGTCCGTGGGGCCCTCCACTTT. It codes for CSANDRGPVRGALHF.

J is TRBJ2-4 and V is TRBV20-1; D is perhaps TRBD1 or TRBD2 (5 bases each). This CDR3 is 17 amino acids long. Germline V CDR1 and CDR2: DFQATT, SNEGSKA (reference sequence). V gave up 5 bases and J gave up 0 bases, with 20 bases separating them. Written as DNA, the CDR3 is TGCAGTGCTCACGGAACCATAGGGACCGTAGCCAAAAACATTCAGTACTTC. This encodes CSAHGTIGTVAKNIQYF.

This clonotype was recorded many times. V and J are TRBV10-1 and TRBJ2-7, with no clear D. CDR1 is WNHNN and CDR2 is SYGVQD in the germline V gene (reference sequence). With 3 bases removed from V and 2 bases from J, the gap between germline ends came to 5 bases. This CDR3 has 12 residues. The CDR3 spells CASSDQPYEQYF. CDR3 sequence (DNA): TGCGCCAGCAGTGACCAGCCCTACGAGCAGTACTTC.

This clonotype was seen at least ten times. This chain joins TRBV5-1 and TRBJ2-1; perhaps TRBD2 as D (6 bases). Deletions cut 4 bases from V and 0 bases from J, with 14 bases between. The germline V gene has CDR1 SGHRS and CDR2 YFSETQ. The CDR3 has 16 residues. This chain's CDR3 is CASSHSSGDSYNEQFF. The DNA of the CDR3 is TGCGCCAGCAGCCATAGTAGCGGAGACTCCTACAATGAGCAGTTCTTC.

This sequence joins TRBV6-1 and TRBJ1-2, with 7 nucleotides matching TRBD1. This CDR3 contains 15 residues. V dropped 0 bases and J dropped 5; count of bases not matched to a gene: 6. The germline V gene encodes CDR1 MNHNS and CDR2 SASEGT. The CDR3 coding sequence is TGTGCCAGCAGTGAAGCTGCCGGGACAGCGTATGGCTACACCTTC. Translating it yields CASSEAAGTAYGYTF.

This clonotype was recorded once. This CDR3 is CASSESDRGDYTF. The CDR3 region has the DNA TGCGCCAGCAGTGAGTCCGACAGGGGTGACTACACCTTC. The chain is built from TRBV10-2 and TRBJ1-2; 8 positions agree with TRBD1. V trimming: 0 bases; J trimming: 10 bases; junction bases outside the gene matches: 4. The length of the CDR3 is 13 residues. In germline, CDR1 is WSHSY, CDR2 SAAADI.

The gene calls are TRBV4-1 and TRBJ2-3; 14 bases agree with TRBD2. Trimming cost V 6 bases and J 4 bases; bases outside gene matches: 3. CDR3 length: 15 residues. CDR1 is MGHRA and CDR2 is YSYEKL in the germline V gene. The CDR3 region is CASRTGLAGADTQYF. CDR3 DNA sequence: TGCGCCAGCAGGACGGGACTAGCGGGGGCAGATACGCAGTATTTT.